A selection of T cell receptor beta chains follows, all from one sample in a study of metastatic and nonmetastatic thyroid tumors. MiXCR was used by TCRdb to re-call the PCR reads. The data show about 5,500 clones, approximately 30% seen once. Specimen: adjacent normal tissue. Receptors were obtained from a female donor with papillary thyroid cancer or a benign thyroid nodule (not recorded which). Some clones in this sample may be carry-over from other donors' samples. Both conserved end residues are part of each CDR3. The D gene is left open where the match is weak. Clone sizes are given selectively: once, few, many, or a class where the clone is expanded.

v_gene,d_gene,abundance,j_gene,CDR3aa,CDR3nt
TRBV9,TRBD2,many,TRBJ2-1,CASSVGPGRAGAGNEQFF,TGTGCCAGCAGCGTAGGTCCTGGGCGAGCGGGAGCCGGCAATGAGCAGTTCTTC
TRBV9,-,-,TRBJ2-3,CAISVRDTYTDTQYF,TGTGCCATTAGCGTGAGGGACACCTACACAGATACGCAGTATTTT
TRBV6-1,TRBD1,-,TRBJ1-5,CASDELAGGHSNQPQHF,TGTGCCAGCGACGAACTGGCAGGGGGGCATAGCAATCAGCCCCAGCATTTT
TRBV4-1,-,many,TRBJ1-6,CASSQDKGQRSTPLHF,TGCGCCAGCAGCCAAGATAAAGGCCAGAGGAGTACGCCCCTCCACTTT
TRBV9,-,-,TRBJ2-7,CASSSSGASYEQYF,TGTGCCAGCAGCTCCTCCGGGGCATCCTACGAGCAGTACTTC
TRBV6-5,-,few,TRBJ2-2,CASSYSLGSGELFF,TGTGCCAGCAGTTACTCGTTGGGCAGCGGGGAGCTGTTTTTT
TRBV28,-,few,TRBJ1-1,CASSLGLTNTEAFF,TGTGCCAGCAGTTTGGGCCTTACGAACACTGAAGCTTTCTTT
TRBV20-1,TRBD2,-,TRBJ2-7,CSAMTSGTPEQYF,TGCAGTGCTATGACTAGCGGGACTCCGGAGCAGTACTTC
TRBV9,-,-,TRBJ1-6,CASSPSNSPLHF,TGTGCCAGCAGCCCAAGTAATTCACCCCTCCACTTT
TRBV4-3,-,-,TRBJ1-5,CASTPDRESNQPQHF,TGCGCCAGCACCCCCGACCGGGAAAGCAATCAGCCCCAGCATTTT
TRBV6-1,TRBD1,few,TRBJ1-2,CASSQEGTGFYGYTF,TGTGCCAGCAGCCAGGAAGGGACAGGGTTTTATGGCTACACCTTC
TRBV30,TRBD2,-,TRBJ2-1,CAQTLLAGVNNEQFF,TGTGCCCAGACATTACTAGCGGGGGTCAACAATGAGCAGTTCTTC
TRBV20-1,TRBD2,-,TRBJ2-5,CSARGLRSGRGFGETQYF,TGCAGTGCTAGAGGCCTTAGGAGCGGGAGGGGATTTGGAGAGACCCAGTACTTC
TRBV12-5,-,-,TRBJ2-2,CASAADQWGSTNTGELFF,TGTGCTAGTGCCGCAGATCAATGGGGTAGCACGAACACCGGGGAGCTGTTTTTT
TRBV2,-,-,TRBJ2-7,CASSRSPQDYEKYF,TGTGCCAGCAGCAGATCACCACAGGACTACGAGAAGTACTTC
TRBV5-1,TRBD1,-,TRBJ2-7,CASSLGTGPPWVHEQYF,TGCGCCAGCAGCTTAGGGACAGGCCCCCCATGGGTCCACGAGCAGTACTTC
TRBV7-2,TRBD1,medium-sized,TRBJ1-1,CASSHPRQGGNTEAFF,TGTGCCAGCAGCCACCCAAGACAGGGAGGGAACACTGAAGCTTTCTTT
TRBV6-2/TRBV6-3,TRBD1,-,TRBJ1-2,CASSPSTGTSYGYTF,TGTGCCAGCAGTCCCTCGACAGGGACCAGCTATGGCTACACCTTC
TRBV3-1,-,-,TRBJ2-7,CASSQEALYEQYF,TGTGCCAGCAGCCAAGAGGCCCTCTACGAGCAGTACTTC
TRBV28,-,few,TRBJ2-1,CASSLSDEQFF,TGTGCCAGCAGTTTATCCGATGAGCAGTTCTTC
TRBV12-3/TRBV12-4,TRBD2,-,TRBJ2-7,CARRSGGSGTWEQYF,TGTGCCAGAAGAAGCGGCGGTAGCGGGACCTGGGAGCAGTACTTC
TRBV6-1,-,few,TRBJ1-2,CEGDLFGADEYYGYTF,TGTGAAGGGGATTTATTCGGTGCGGATGAATACTATGGCTACACCTTC
TRBV20-1,-,-,TRBJ1-2,CSARQTNYGYTF,TGCAGTGCTAGACAGACGAACTATGGCTACACCTTC
TRBV28,TRBD2,few,TRBJ2-7,CASRPPGLAAGYEQYF,TGTGCCAGCAGGCCACCGGGACTAGCAGCCGGCTACGAGCAGTACTTC
TRBV27,-,few,TRBJ1-2,CASSQAGRYGYTF,TGTGCCAGCAGTCAGGCAGGCCGCTATGGCTACACCTTC
TRBV12-5,-,-,TRBJ2-5,CASGSGHGQTQYF,TGTGCTAGTGGTTCGGGACATGGACAAACCCAGTACTTC
TRBV20-1,TRBD1,few,TRBJ2-1,CSARRGTGGKNEQFF,TGCAGTGCTAGACGGGGGACAGGGGGGAAGAATGAGCAGTTCTTC
TRBV6-1,-,few,TRBJ1-1,CASSEYDRPNTEAFF,TGTGCCAGCAGTGAATATGACAGACCGAACACTGAAGCTTTCTTT
TRBV27,TRBD1,few,TRBJ2-1,CASSSGQGRRFF,TGTGCCAGCAGTTCCGGACAGGGTCGCAGGTTCTTC
TRBV7-9,-,-,TRBJ2-5,CASSRSSNSQETQYF,TGTGCCAGCAGCCGTTCCAGCAACAGCCAAGAGACCCAGTACTTC
TRBV6-1,TRBD1,medium-sized,TRBJ1-5,CASREESGGRNSNQPQHF,TGTGCCAGCAGAGAGGAGTCAGGGGGCAGGAATAGCAATCAGCCCCAGCATTTT
TRBV12-3/TRBV12-4,-,medium-sized,TRBJ1-3,CASSLENGNTIYF,TGTGCCAGCAGCCTGGAGAATGGAAACACCATATATTTT
TRBV3-1,TRBD2,-,TRBJ2-7,CASSQGRGGTSSEQYF,TGTGCCAGCAGCCAAGGCCGTGGGGGGACTAGCTCCGAGCAGTACTTC